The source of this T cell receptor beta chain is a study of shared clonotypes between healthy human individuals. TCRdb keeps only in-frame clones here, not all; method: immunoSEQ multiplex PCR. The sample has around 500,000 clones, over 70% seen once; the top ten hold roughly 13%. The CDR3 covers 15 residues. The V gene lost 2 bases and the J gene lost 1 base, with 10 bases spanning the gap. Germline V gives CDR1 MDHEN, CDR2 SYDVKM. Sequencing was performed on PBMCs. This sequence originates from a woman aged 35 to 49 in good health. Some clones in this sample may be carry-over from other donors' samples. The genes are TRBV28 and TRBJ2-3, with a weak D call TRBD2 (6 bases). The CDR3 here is CASSLMGLGTDTQYF. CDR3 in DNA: TGTGCCAGCAGTTTAATGGGACTGGGCACAGATACGCAGTATTTT.